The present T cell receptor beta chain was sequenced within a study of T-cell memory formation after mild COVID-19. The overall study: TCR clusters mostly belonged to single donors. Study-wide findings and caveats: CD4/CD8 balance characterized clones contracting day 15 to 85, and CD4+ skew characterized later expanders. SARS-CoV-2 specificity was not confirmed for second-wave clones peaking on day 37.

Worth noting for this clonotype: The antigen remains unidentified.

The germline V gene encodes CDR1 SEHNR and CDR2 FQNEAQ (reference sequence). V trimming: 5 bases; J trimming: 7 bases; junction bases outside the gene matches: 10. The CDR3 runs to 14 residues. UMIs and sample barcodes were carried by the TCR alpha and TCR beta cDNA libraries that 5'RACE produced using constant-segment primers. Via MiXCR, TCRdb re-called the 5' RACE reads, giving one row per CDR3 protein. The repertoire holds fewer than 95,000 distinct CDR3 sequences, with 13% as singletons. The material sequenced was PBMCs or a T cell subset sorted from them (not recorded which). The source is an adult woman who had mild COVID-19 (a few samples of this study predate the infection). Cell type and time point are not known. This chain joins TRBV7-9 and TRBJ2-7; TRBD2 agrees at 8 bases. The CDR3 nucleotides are TGTGCCAGCAGCACCGGACTAGCCCCGGATGAGCAGTACTTC. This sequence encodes CASSTGLAPDEQYF.